The rows below give T cell receptor beta chains drawn from one sample of a study of Graves' ophthalmopathy and Graves' hyperthyroidism. MiXCR was run by TCRdb on the multiplex PCR reads, yielding one entry per CDR3 protein. The sample carries 200,000 to 250,000 distinct CDR3 sequences, 29% recorded once. The sequenced sample consisted of peripheral blood. The receptors derive from a man over 45 with Graves' ophthalmopathy. CDR3s include the opening cysteine and the closing phenylalanine or tryptophan. The D gene is left open where the match is weak. For some rows the clone size is stated as once, few or many, or as a class when expanded; others skip it.

V gene,J gene,D gene,clone size,CDR3 protein,CDR3 DNA
TRBV6-2/TRBV6-3,TRBJ2-2,.,.,CASRDNVVTGELFF,TGTGCCAGCAGAGACAATGTGGTCACCGGGGAGCTGTTTTTT
TRBV12-3/TRBV12-4,TRBJ2-1,TRBD2,few,CASRAGEGHEQFF,TGTGCCAGCAGGGCGGGGGAGGGCCATGAGCAGTTCTTC
TRBV11-2,TRBJ2-2,.,few,CASSSRAETNTGELFF,TGTGCCAGCAGCTCCAGAGCGGAAACGAACACCGGGGAGCTGTTTTTT
TRBV5-1,TRBJ2-7,.,many,CASSLSAGRNNEQYF,TGCGCCAGCAGCTTGTCAGCGGGCCGCAACAACGAGCAGTACTTC
TRBV12-5,TRBJ2-2,TRBD1,many,CASGSPTGQERTGELFF,TGTGCTAGTGGTTCCCCGACGGGACAGGAGAGAACCGGGGAGCTGTTTTTT
TRBV6-1,TRBJ2-5,.,.,CASTAVVGGQTQYF,TGTGCCAGCACTGCGGTAGTGGGGGGACAGACCCAGTACTTC
TRBV7-8,TRBJ1-2,TRBD1,.,CASSAGTGSGYTF,TGTGCCAGCAGCGCCGGGACAGGGTCTGGCTACACCTTC
TRBV29-1,TRBJ1-2,.,.,CSVHAASGTIYGYTF,TGCAGCGTTCACGCAGCGTCCGGGACAATCTATGGCTACACCTTC
TRBV12-3/TRBV12-4,TRBJ2-5,.,.,CASRVGQTTGETQYF,TGTGCCAGCAGGGTCGGACAAACTACGGGAGAGACCCAGTACTTC
TRBV12-3/TRBV12-4,TRBJ1-1,TRBD1,many,CASRPGGQVMNTEAFF,TGTGCCAGCCGCCCGGGGGGACAGGTAATGAACACTGAAGCTTTCTTT
TRBV7-6,TRBJ2-7,TRBD1,.,CASSLVPQGAYEQYF,TGTGCCAGCAGCTTAGTGCCCCAGGGGGCCTACGAGCAGTACTTC
TRBV7-2,TRBJ1-5,TRBD1,few,CASSSTRDRAQPQHF,TGTGCCAGCAGCTCCACCCGGGACAGGGCCCAGCCCCAGCATTTT
TRBV28,TRBJ2-7,.,.,CASSSHRDEQYF,TGTGCCAGCAGTTCACACAGAGACGAGCAGTACTTC
TRBV29-1,TRBJ2-2,.,few,CSVVLPPANTGELFF,TGCAGCGTTGTCCTCCCTCCAGCGAACACCGGGGAGCTGTTTTTT
TRBV6-4,TRBJ1-1,.,many,CASRGIRNTEAFF,TGTGCCAGCAGGGGGATCCGGAACACTGAAGCTTTCTTT
TRBV28,TRBJ2-5,.,few,CASSFGGAETQYF,TGTGCCAGCAGTTTTGGGGGGGCAGAGACCCAGTACTTC
TRBV6-5,TRBJ2-7,TRBD2,.,CASSYSTSAKQYF,TGTGCCAGCAGTTACTCCACTAGCGCTAAGCAGTACTTC
TRBV7-8,TRBJ2-4,TRBD2,many,CASSLLASGTNIQYF,TGTGCCAGCAGCTTATTGGCTAGCGGAACGAACATTCAGTACTTC
TRBV7-2,TRBJ2-2,.,many,CASSRTRTENTGELFF,TGTGCCAGCAGCCGAACTCGGACGGAGAACACCGGGGAGCTGTTTTTT
TRBV19,TRBJ2-5,TRBD2,many,CASSSGLAGLKTQYF,TGTGCCAGTAGTTCGGGACTAGCGGGACTGAAGACCCAGTACTTC
TRBV2,TRBJ1-1,.,once,CASSENPDTEAFF,TGTGCCAGCAGTGAAAACCCAGACACTGAAGCTTTCTTT
TRBV25-1,TRBJ1-5,.,many,CAGEPDGQLNQPQHF,TGTGCCGGCGAGCCTGACGGACAGCTCAATCAGCCCCAGCATTTT
TRBV2,TRBJ2-7,TRBD2,many,CASSAGGGRGTYEQYF,TGTGCCAGCAGTGCCGGGGGCGGGAGGGGAACCTACGAGCAGTACTTC
TRBV11-2,TRBJ2-7,.,many,CASSLALAPYEQYF,TGTGCCAGCAGCTTAGCATTGGCGCCCTACGAGCAGTACTTC
TRBV20-1,TRBJ2-7,.,.,CSAFDRHNYEQYF,TGCAGTGCCTTCGACAGGCACAACTACGAGCAGTACTTC
TRBV6-1,TRBJ1-5,TRBD1,many,CASSEAKGQGSRQPQHF,TGTGCCAGCAGTGAAGCTAAGGGACAGGGGTCTCGACAGCCCCAGCATTTT
TRBV10-3,TRBJ2-2,TRBD1,many,CAITPDRAPGELFF,TGTGCCATCACGCCTGACAGGGCACCCGGGGAGCTGTTTTTT
TRBV28,TRBJ2-7,TRBD2,.,CASTLGGVTYEQYF,TGTGCCAGCACCCTCGGGGGGGTAACCTACGAGCAGTACTTC
TRBV20-1,TRBJ2-7,TRBD2,many,CSATQSGTPPGYEQYF,TGCAGTGCTACTCAAAGCGGGACCCCCCCCGGCTACGAGCAGTACTTC
TRBV5-1,TRBJ1-2,.,many,CASSLGTVYNYGYTF,TGCGCCAGCAGCTTGGGGACAGTATATAACTATGGCTACACCTTC
TRBV6-5,TRBJ2-7,.,many,CASSPAGGHYEQYF,TGTGCCAGCTCCCCGGCGGGCGGGCACTACGAGCAGTACTTC
TRBV7-2,TRBJ2-1,.,many,CASSLVGDPVHEQFF,TGTGCCAGCAGCTTAGTTGGAGACCCAGTCCATGAGCAGTTCTTC
TRBV28,TRBJ1-3,.,many,CASSLSGRIISGNTIYF,TGTGCCAGCAGTTTATCAGGACGCATAATCTCTGGAAACACCATATATTTT
TRBV12-3/TRBV12-4,TRBJ1-1,.,.,CASRMGRSEAFF,TGTGCCAGCAGGATGGGTCGTTCTGAAGCTTTCTTT
TRBV20-1,TRBJ2-7,TRBD2,many,CSAYPVASGKNYEQYF,TGCAGTGCTTACCCTGTGGCTAGCGGGAAGAACTACGAGCAGTACTTC
TRBV28,TRBJ2-7,.,many,CASSPIALSGAVGYEQYF,TGTGCCAGCAGTCCAATCGCCCTTAGCGGTGCAGTAGGGTACGAGCAGTACTTC
TRBV28,TRBJ2-5,TRBD2,.,CASRRAGVDQETQYF,TGTGCCAGCAGACGAGCGGGAGTGGATCAAGAGACCCAGTACTTC
TRBV30,TRBJ2-7,TRBD1,.,CAWSLGTGFYEQYF,TGTGCCTGGAGCTTAGGGACAGGCTTCTACGAGCAGTACTTC
TRBV3-1,TRBJ2-5,.,many,CASSQGGWGPETQYF,TGTGCCAGCAGCCAAGGGGGGTGGGGACCAGAGACCCAGTACTTC
TRBV11-2,TRBJ1-5,TRBD1,.,CASSLGGRGRNQPQHF,TGTGCCAGCAGCTTAGGTGGCAGGGGGCGGAATCAGCCCCAGCATTTT
TRBV4-2,TRBJ1-2,.,many,CASSQAHGNYGYTF,TGTGCCAGCAGCCAAGCACACGGGAACTATGGCTACACCTTC
TRBV28,TRBJ1-5,.,.,CASSSLSRQVNSQPQHF,TGTGCCAGCAGCTCCCTATCGCGACAGGTCAACAGCCAGCCCCAGCATTTT
TRBV7-2,TRBJ2-5,TRBD2,.,CASSLAGVETQYF,TGTGCCAGCAGCTTGGCGGGAGTGGAGACCCAGTACTTC
TRBV30,TRBJ2-7,TRBD1,many,CACRPTGGGEQYF,TGTGCCTGCCGGCCTACAGGGGGAGGCGAGCAGTACTTC
TRBV6-5,TRBJ2-1,.,many,CASTRSDGVRWFF,TGTGCCAGCACCCGGTCCGATGGGGTGAGGTGGTTCTTC
TRBV20-1,TRBJ1-1,TRBD1,many,CSARGDRGNTEAFF,TGCAGTGCTAGAGGGGACAGGGGCAACACTGAAGCTTTCTTT
TRBV6-5,TRBJ1-2,.,many,CASSYRGAREGYTF,TGTGCCAGCAGTTACCGCGGGGCACGAGAGGGCTACACCTTC
TRBV28,TRBJ2-7,.,many,CASSFGEYEQYF,TGTGCCAGCAGTTTCGGGGAGTACGAGCAGTACTTC
TRBV11-2,TRBJ2-5,TRBD2,.,CASSPGLAGGTPVETQYF,TGTGCCAGCAGCCCTGGACTAGCGGGAGGCACGCCGGTAGAGACCCAGTACTTC
TRBV6-5,TRBJ2-3,TRBD2,many,CASSWGLAGDPDTQYF,TGTGCCAGCAGTTGGGGACTAGCGGGAGACCCAGATACGCAGTATTTT
TRBV7-2,TRBJ2-7,TRBD2,many,CASSPEASGREQYF,TGTGCCAGCAGCCCGGAGGCTAGCGGGCGCGAGCAGTACTTC
TRBV20-1,TRBJ2-7,.,many,CSARASGSYEQYF,TGCAGTGCTAGAGCGTCAGGGAGCTACGAGCAGTACTTC
TRBV6-2/TRBV6-3,TRBJ2-7,TRBD2,many,CASSSQRGNYEQYF,TGTGCCAGCAGTTCCCAGCGGGGAAACTACGAGCAGTACTTC
TRBV28,TRBJ1-5,.,.,CASTDGQFRNQPQHF,TGTGCCAGCACCGACGGACAGTTTCGGAATCAGCCCCAGCATTTT
TRBV6-2/TRBV6-3,TRBJ1-1,.,.,CASSYTGFNTEAFF,TGTGCCAGCAGTTACACGGGGTTTAACACTGAAGCTTTCTTT
TRBV28,TRBJ1-6,TRBD1,many,CASSSLDGQGNSPLHF,TGTGCCAGCAGTTCCTTAGATGGACAGGGGAATTCACCCCTCCACTTT
TRBV29-1,TRBJ1-3,TRBD1,many,CSAKQGSGNTIYF,TGCAGCGCAAAACAGGGGTCTGGAAACACCATATATTTT
TRBV10-1,TRBJ2-3,TRBD2,many,CASQVGRTSTDTQYF,TGCGCCAGCCAGGTCGGGAGGACTAGCACAGATACGCAGTATTTT
TRBV7-3,TRBJ2-3,TRBD2,many,CASSLGLADTDTQYF,TGTGCCAGCAGCTTGGGACTAGCGGATACAGATACGCAGTATTTT
TRBV12-3/TRBV12-4,TRBJ2-7,TRBD2,many,CASSYSTSGIYEQYF,TGTGCCAGCAGTTACTCGACTAGCGGGATCTACGAGCAGTACTTC